This TCR beta chain was identified during a study of vaccination and CD4 T cells after COVID-19 (dated by TCRdb to between 2020 and 2023). Concerning the study at large: In the convalescent cohort there were six males and four females, among whom were two Hispanic individuals, seven Caucasians, two Asians and one multiracial person. Two doses of either the Pfizer-BioNTech BNT162b2 vaccine (n=8) or the Moderna mRNA-1273 vaccine (n=2) were administered to participants. Post-COVID blood samples from convalescent patients were collected a median of roughly 100 days after diagnosis, with a range of about 35 to 180 days. Post-vaccine blood samples were taken a median of about 77 days after the second vaccine dose, with a range of 14 to 241 days. The cultures were stimulated with overlapping spike peptide pools from SARS-CoV-2 and from the common cold coronaviruses HCoV-NL63, HCoV-OC43 and HCoV-229E. In control cultures, a CEFX viral epitope pool was used as positive control, an HIV-1 Nef peptide pool was used as negative control, or no peptide was added. In approximately eleven COVID-19 convalescent patients and 4 infection-naive healthy vaccine recipients, the spike-specific CD4+ TCR repertoire before mRNA vaccination was compared with the repertoire after mRNA vaccination. In an earlier paper using these donors, memory CD4+ T cell crossreactivity between SARS-CoV-2 and common cold coronavirus spike proteins was assessed at the TCR clonotype level. Here is what the overall study found, with its caveats: Of the vaccine-specific clones in convalescent patients, 304 of 307, or nearly all, reacted only to SARS-CoV-2 spike and did not cross-react with common cold coronaviruses. The median count of SARS-CoV-2-reactive clonotypes went up from around 20 after infection to around 38 after vaccination, although the change was not significant. In convalescent patients, a median approximately 83% of post-vaccine SARS-CoV-2-reactive clones were detected only after vaccination, and vaccine-specific priming was suggested by this finding. The number of convalescent patients in the study was relatively small, and the study did not examine early timepoints following natural infection.

The germline V gene supplies CDR1 LGHNA and CDR2 YSLEER. There are 17 amino acids in the CDR3, from cysteine to phenylalanine inclusive. Only CDR3 DNA remains: 51 bases, in frame from the first base. The junction shows trimming of 3 bases on V and 1 base on J, and the gene matches do not reach 10 bases of it. Library preparation used PCR. TCR sequencing of DNA from cultured CD4+ T cells used the Oncomine TCR Beta short-read assay at the Johns Hopkins FTIC core. Genomic DNA was extracted from the cultured CD4+ T cells with the QIAamp micro DNA kit. The Oncomine TCR Beta libraries from cultured CD4+ T cells were pooled using unique dual indexes and then sequenced on an Illumina iSeq 100. As for the authors' bioinformatics: Non-productive sequences were filtered out, and CDR3s that did not start with C, did not end with F or W, or were shorter than 7 amino acids were discarded. Antigen-specific clonotypes were identified with the MANAFEST web application by comparing peptide-stimulated wells with reference and other culture wells. For a clone to be called positive, the clone needed an FDR below 0.05, an odds ratio above 5, and a productive frequency above 0.1% in at least two of three replicate wells. Cross-reactive clonotypes were defined as significantly expanded in both SARS-CoV-2 spike wells and at least one common cold coronavirus spike condition. Levenshtein distances (stringdist) and unrooted phylogenetic trees (ape) in R version 3.6.1 were used to assess CDR3 homology. TCRdb applied fastp at Q25 and MiXCR to the public reads, then kept only in-frame beta chains. Rows matching on CDR3 protein sequence are summarized as one entry with the most common DNA and genes. The V and J calls shown here were made by TCRdb, not taken from the authors' results. Counted in this sample were approximately 10,000 distinct CDR3 sequences; about 43% of them appeared once. Jointly, the top ten make up about 15% of the sample.

On this clonotype: Its antigen remains unidentified. No per-base quality is available; no much larger clone lies one base away.

The sample's treatment or condition label is to be understood as: roughly 11-day PBMC culture with coronavirus spike peptide pools or control peptides (ViraFEST assay). CD4+ T cells from unexposed donors were collected before the COVID-19 pandemic (2011-2018). The study used the ViraFEST assay, which expanded antigen-specific T cells with peptide pools and then identified expanded clonotypes by TCR sequencing. Each well held 1.5 million to 2.5 million PBMCs cultured with approximately 10 ug/ml peptide pools in IMDM containing approximately 5% human AB serum and roughly 10 IU/ml IL-2. On days 3 and 7, half of the culture medium was replaced with fresh IL-2-containing medium. CD4+ T cells were isolated after around 11 days of culture through negative selection using the EasySep CD4+ T cell isolation kit. As cell numbers permitted, CD4+ T cells from unexposed donors were tested for reactivity to SARS-CoV-2 S and N and to four common cold coronavirus spike pools. Ficoll-Paque Plus gradient centrifugation was used to isolate PBMCs from whole blood, and the isolated PBMCs were then either used fresh or cryopreserved at -140C. Each culture condition was generally run in triplicate wells. Leukapheresis product for the unexposed donors was purchased commercially.

The V and J segments used are TRBV4-3 and TRBJ2-3; 7 junctional bases match TRBD1. The specimen sequenced was CD4+ T cells from blood, cultured in vitro. This TCR derives from a human donor in good health. The DNA sequence is given as TGCGCCAGCAGCCACCTTCCTCCGGGACAGCGCACAGATACGCAGTATTTT. Translated, it reads CASSHLPPGQRTDTQYF.